This T cell receptor beta chain was recovered during a study of blood T cell repertoires in COVID-19. Study-wide context: Acute-phase and convalescent COVID-19 samples originated in the United States, Italy and Spain.

The CDR3 contains 14 residues. Germline assignment: CDR1 SEHNR and CDR2 FQNEAQ (reference sequence). Trimming removed 2 bases at V and 4 bases at J, with 11 bases between. Data came from immunoSEQ multiplex PCR; TCRdb stores just in-frame clones and leaves some out. Of about 300,000 clones in the sample, approximately 82% were seen once. The TCR sequence derives from a woman aged 45-59 years with acute or convalescent COVID-19. The sequenced material came from peripheral blood. The chain uses TRBV7-9 and TRBJ1-1; D is unclear. The CDR3 protein is CASSLTAGGTEAFF. As DNA, the CDR3 is TGTGCCAGCAGCTTAACGGCTGGAGGCACTGAAGCTTTCTTT.